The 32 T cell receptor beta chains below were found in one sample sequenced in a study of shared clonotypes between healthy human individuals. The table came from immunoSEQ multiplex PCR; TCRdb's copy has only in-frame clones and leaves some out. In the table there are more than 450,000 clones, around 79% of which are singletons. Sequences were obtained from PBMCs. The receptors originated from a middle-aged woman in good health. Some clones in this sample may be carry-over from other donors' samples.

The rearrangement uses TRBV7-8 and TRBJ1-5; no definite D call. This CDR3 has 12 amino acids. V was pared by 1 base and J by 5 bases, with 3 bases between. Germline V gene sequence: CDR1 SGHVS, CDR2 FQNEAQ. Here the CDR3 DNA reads TGTGCCAGCAGCTTAGTAGATCAGCCCCAGCATTTT. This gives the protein CASSLVDQPQHF.

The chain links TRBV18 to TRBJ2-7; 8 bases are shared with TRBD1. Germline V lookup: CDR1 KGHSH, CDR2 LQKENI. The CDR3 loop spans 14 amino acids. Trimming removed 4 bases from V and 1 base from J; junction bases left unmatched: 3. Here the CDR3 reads CASSLTGGSYEQYF. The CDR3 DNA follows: TGTGCCAGCTCACTTACAGGGGGATCCTACGAGCAGTACTTC.

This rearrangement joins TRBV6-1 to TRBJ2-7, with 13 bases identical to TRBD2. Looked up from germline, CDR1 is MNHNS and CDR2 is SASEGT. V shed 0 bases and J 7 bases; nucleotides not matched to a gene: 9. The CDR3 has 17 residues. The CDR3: CASSEARGTSGTGEQYF. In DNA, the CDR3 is TGTGCCAGCAGTGAAGCGCGAGGGACTAGCGGGACGGGGGAGCAGTACTTC.

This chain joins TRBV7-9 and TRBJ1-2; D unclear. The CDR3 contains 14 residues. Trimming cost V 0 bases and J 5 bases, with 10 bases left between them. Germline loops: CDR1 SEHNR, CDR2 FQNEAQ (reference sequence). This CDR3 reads CASSLAPVWYGYTF. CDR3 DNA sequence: TGTGCCAGCAGCTTAGCCCCGGTGTGGTATGGCTACACCTTC. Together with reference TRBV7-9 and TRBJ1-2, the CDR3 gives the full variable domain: DTGVSQNPRHKITKRGQNVTFRCDPISEHNRLYWYRQTLGQGPEFLTYFQNEAQLEKSRLLSDRFSAERPKGSFSTLEIQRTEQGDSAMYLCASSLAPVWYGYTFGSGTRLTVV.

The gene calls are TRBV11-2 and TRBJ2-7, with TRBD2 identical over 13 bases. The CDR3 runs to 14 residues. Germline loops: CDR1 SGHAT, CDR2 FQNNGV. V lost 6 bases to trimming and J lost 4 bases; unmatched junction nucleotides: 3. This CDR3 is CASSQLAGGYEQYF. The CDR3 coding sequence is TGTGCCAGCAGTCAACTAGCGGGAGGGTACGAGCAGTACTTC.

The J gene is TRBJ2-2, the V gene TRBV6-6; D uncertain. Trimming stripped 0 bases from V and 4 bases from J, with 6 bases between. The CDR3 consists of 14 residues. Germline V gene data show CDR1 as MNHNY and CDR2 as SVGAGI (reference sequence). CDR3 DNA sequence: TGTGCCAGCAGTTACTCGAGGCTCACCGGGGAGCTGTTTTTT. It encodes CASSYSRLTGELFF.

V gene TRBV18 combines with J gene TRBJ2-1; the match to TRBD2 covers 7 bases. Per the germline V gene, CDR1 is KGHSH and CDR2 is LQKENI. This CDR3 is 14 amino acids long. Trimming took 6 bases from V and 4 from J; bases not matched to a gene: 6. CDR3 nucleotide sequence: TGTGCCAGCTCTACGACTAGCAATTACAATGAGCAGTTCTTC. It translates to CASSTTSNYNEQFF.

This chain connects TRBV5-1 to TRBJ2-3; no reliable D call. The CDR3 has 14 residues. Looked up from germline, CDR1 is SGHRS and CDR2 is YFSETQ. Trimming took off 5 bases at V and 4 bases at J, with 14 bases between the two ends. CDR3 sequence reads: CASRSVVFADTQYF. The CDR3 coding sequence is TGCGCCAGCAGATCTGTCGTTTTCGCAGATACGCAGTATTTT.

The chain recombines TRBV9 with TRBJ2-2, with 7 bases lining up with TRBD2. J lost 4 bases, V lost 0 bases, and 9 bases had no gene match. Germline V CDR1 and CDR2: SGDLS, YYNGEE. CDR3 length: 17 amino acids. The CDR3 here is CASSVGTAGATTGELFF. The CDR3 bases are TGTGCCAGCAGCGTAGGAACGGCGGGAGCTACCACCGGGGAGCTGTTTTTT.

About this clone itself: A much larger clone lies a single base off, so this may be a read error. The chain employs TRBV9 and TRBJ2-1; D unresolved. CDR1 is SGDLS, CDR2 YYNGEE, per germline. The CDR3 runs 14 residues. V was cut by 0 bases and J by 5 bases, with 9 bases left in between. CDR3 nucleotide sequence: TGTGCCAGCAGCGTAGTGGCAGGTAACAATGAGCAGTTCTTC. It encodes CASSVVAGNNEQFF.

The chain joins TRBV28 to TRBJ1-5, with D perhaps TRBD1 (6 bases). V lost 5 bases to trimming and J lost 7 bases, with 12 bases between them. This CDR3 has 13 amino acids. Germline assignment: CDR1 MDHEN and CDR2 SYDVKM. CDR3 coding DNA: TGTGCCAGCAGTCAAACAGGGACCCAGCCCCAGCATTTT. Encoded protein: CASSQTGTQPQHF.

This chain's CDR3 is CASSGQLLDTQYF. Written as DNA, the CDR3 is TGTGCCAGCTCGGGGCAGCTATTAGATACGCAGTATTTT. J is TRBJ2-3 and V is TRBV2; the D call may be TRBD1 or TRBD2 (5 bases each). V was trimmed by 8 bases and J by 5 bases, leaving 14 bases between them. CDR1 and CDR2 from the germline V gene are SNHLY and FYNNEI. The CDR3 has 13 residues.

The CDR3 sequence is CASSPRTGGNTEAFF. CDR3 sequence (DNA): TGTGCCAGCAGCCCCCGGACAGGGGGCAACACTGAAGCTTTCTTT. This chain links TRBV11-2 with TRBJ1-1; 11 bases align to TRBD1. CDR1 SGHAT and CDR2 FQNNGV come from the germline V gene. V shed 5 bases and J 2 bases; nucleotides not matched to a gene: 4. The CDR3 consists of 15 residues.

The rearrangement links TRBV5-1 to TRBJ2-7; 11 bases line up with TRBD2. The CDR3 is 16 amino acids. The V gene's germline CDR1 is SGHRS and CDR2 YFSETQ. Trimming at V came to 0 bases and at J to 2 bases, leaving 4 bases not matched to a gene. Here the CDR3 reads CASSLVLAGGTYEQYF. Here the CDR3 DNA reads TGCGCCAGCAGCTTGGTTCTAGCGGGAGGAACCTACGAGCAGTACTTC.

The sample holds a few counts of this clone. CDR3 sequence (DNA): TGTGCCAGCTCACCTGGGACTAGCGGGAGGGCCAATGAGCAGTTCTTC. The encoded protein is CASSPGTSGRANEQFF. The J gene is TRBJ2-1, the V gene TRBV18; 16 bases map to TRBD2. CDR1 is KGHSH and CDR2 is LQKENI in the germline V gene. This CDR3 is 16 amino acids long. The ends lost 3 bases at V and 6 bases at J; junction bases unmatched: 2.

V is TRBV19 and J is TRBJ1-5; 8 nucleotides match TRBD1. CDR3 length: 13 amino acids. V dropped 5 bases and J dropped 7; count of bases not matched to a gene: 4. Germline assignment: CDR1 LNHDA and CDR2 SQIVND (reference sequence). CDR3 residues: CASSEQGVQPQHF. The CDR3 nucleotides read TGTGCCAGTAGTGAACAGGGGGTACAGCCCCAGCATTTT.

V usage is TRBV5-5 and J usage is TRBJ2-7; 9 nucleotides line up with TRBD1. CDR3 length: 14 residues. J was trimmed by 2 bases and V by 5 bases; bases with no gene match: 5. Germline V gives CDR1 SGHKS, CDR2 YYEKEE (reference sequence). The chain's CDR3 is CASSTRQGAYEQYF. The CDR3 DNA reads TGTGCCAGCAGTACTCGACAGGGGGCCTACGAGCAGTACTTC.

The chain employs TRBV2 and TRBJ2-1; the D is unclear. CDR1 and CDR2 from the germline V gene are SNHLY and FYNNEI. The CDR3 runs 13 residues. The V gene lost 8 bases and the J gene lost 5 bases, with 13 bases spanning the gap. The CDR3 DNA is TGTGCCAGCTCGGTCACCTTCGACAATGAGCAGTTCTTC. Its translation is CASSVTFDNEQFF.

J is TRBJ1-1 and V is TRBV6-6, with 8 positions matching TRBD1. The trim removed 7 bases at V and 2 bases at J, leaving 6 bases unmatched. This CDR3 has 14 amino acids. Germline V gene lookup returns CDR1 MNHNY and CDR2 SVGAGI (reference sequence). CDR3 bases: TGTGCCAGCACCCAGACAGGGGATAACACTGAAGCTTTCTTT. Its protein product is CASTQTGDNTEAFF.

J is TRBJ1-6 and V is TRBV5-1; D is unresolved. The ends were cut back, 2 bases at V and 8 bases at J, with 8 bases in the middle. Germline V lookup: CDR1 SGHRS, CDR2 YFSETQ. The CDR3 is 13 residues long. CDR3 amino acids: CASSFQEDSPLHF. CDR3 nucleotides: TGCGCCAGCAGCTTCCAGGAAGATTCACCCCTCCACTTT.

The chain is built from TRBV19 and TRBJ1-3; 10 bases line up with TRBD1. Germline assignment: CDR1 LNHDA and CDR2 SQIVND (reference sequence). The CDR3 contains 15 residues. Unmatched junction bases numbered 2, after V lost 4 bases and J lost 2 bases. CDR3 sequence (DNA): TGTGCCAGTAGTACTGGGACAGGGGCTGGAAACACCATATATTTT. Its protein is CASSTGTGAGNTIYF. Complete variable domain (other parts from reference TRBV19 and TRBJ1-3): DGGITQSPKYLFRKEGQNVTLSCEQNLNHDAMYWYRQDPGQGLRLIYYSQIVNDFQKGDIAEGYSVSREKKESFPLTVTSAQKNPTAFYLCASSTGTGAGNTIYFGEGSWLTVV.

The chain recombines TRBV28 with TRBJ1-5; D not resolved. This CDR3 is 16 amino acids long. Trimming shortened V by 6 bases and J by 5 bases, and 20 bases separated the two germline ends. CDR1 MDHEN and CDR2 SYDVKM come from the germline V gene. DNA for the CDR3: TGTGCCAGCAGCGAAGGGCTCAGTAAACCCGATCAGCCCCAGCATTTT. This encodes CASSEGLSKPDQPQHF.

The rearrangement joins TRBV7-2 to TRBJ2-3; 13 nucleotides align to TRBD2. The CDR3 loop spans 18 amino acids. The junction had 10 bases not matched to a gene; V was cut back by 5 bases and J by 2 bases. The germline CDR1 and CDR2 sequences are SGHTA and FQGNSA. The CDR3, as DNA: TGTGCCAGCAGCCCCCCGGGACTAGCGGGGACTAACACAGATACGCAGTATTTT. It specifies CASSPPGLAGTNTDTQYF.

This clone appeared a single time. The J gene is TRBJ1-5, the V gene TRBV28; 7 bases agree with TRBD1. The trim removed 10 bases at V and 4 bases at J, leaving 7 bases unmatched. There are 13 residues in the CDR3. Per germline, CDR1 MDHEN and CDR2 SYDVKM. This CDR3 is CATTTGMNQPQHF. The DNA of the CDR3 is TGTGCCACCACGACAGGGATGAATCAGCCCCAGCATTTT. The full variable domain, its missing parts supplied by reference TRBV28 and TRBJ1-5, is DVKVTQSSRYLVKRTGEKVFLECVQDMDHENMFWYRQDPGLGLRLIYFSYDVKMKEKGDIPEGYSVSREKKERFSLILESASTNQTSMYLCATTTGMNQPQHFGDGTRLSIL.

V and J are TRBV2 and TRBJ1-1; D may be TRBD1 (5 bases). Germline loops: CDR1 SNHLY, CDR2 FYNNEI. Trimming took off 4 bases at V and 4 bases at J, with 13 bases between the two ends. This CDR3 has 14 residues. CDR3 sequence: CASSVGLGGTEAFF. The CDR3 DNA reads TGTGCCAGCAGTGTAGGTCTGGGGGGCACTGAAGCTTTCTTT.

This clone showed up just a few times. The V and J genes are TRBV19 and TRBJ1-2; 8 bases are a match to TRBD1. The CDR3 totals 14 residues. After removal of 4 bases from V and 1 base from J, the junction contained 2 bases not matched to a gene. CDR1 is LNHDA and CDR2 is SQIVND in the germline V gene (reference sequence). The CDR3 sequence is CASSRQGINYGYTF. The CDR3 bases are TGTGCCAGTAGTAGACAGGGGATTAACTATGGCTACACCTTC.

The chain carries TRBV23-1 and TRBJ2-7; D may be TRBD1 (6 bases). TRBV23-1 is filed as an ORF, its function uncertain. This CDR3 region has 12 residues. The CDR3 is CTPGQGHWEQYF. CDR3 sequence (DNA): TGCACTCCAGGGCAGGGGCACTGGGAGCAGTACTTC.

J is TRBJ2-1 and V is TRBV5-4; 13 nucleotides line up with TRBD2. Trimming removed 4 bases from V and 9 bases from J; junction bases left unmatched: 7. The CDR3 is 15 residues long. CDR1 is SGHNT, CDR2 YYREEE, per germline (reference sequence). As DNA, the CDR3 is TGTGCCAGCAGCCGCGGACTAGCGGGAGAGAGTGAGCAGTTCTTC. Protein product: CASSRGLAGESEQFF.

The DNA of the CDR3 is TGTGCCAGCTCACGGGACAGAGGCTGGGGGCAAGAGACCCAGTACTTC. This codes for CASSRDRGWGQETQYF. This sequence joins TRBV18 and TRBJ2-5, with TRBD1 matching over 7 bases. Germline CDR1 KGHSH, CDR2 LQKENI. The CDR3 totals 16 residues. Germline trimming cut 4 bases from V and 2 bases from J; bases unmatched to any gene: 10.

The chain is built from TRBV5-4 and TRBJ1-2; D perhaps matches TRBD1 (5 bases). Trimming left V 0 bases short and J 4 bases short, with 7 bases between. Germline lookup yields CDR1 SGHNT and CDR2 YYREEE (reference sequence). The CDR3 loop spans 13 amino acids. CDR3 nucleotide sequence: TGTGCCAGCAGCTTGGAGGGGCCCTATGGCTACACCTTC. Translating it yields CASSLEGPYGYTF. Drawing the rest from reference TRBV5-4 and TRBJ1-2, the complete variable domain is ETGVTQSPTHLIKTRGQQVTLRCSSQSGHNTVSWYQQALGQGPQFIFQYYREEENGRGNFPPRFSGLQFPNYSSELNVNALELDDSALYLCASSLEGPYGYTFGSGTRLTVV.

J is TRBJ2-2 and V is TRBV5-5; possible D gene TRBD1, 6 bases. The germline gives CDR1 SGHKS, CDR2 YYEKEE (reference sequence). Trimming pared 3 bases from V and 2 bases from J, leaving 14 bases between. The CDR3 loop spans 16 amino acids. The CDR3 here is CASSSQTGYNTGELFF. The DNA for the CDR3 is TGTGCCAGCAGCTCCCAGACAGGCTACAACACCGGGGAGCTGTTTTTT.

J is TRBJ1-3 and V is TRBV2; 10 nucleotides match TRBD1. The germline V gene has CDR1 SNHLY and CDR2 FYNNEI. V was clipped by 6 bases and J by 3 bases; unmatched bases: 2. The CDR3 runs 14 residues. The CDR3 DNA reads TGTGCCAGCAGCCGGACAGGGGGTGGAAACACCATATATTTT. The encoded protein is CASSRTGGGNTIYF.